The 21 T cell receptor beta chains reported below all come from one sample, sequenced in a study of OX40 agonist ivuxolimab in advanced cancers. The library was produced with the immunoSEQ multiplex PCR assay. This immuneACCESS table, as held by TCRdb, lists in-frame sequences with V and J called but not all clones. Of the missing ones, under half trace to an unresolved V gene in checked studies; the others have no known cause. The sample table lists 9,500 to 15,000 clones, around 81% of them with a count of one. The ten largest clones represent roughly a fifth of the sample. The material was CD4+ or CD8+ T cells sorted from blood, obtained in a trial of the OX40 agonist ivuxolimab. The origin of the receptors is an adult with an advanced solid tumor such as melanoma, head and neck, liver or kidney cancer.

The chain links TRBV30 to TRBJ2-3, with D tentatively TRBD2 (6 bases). Trimming took 3 bases from V and 10 from J, leaving 14 bases between them. CDR3 size: 12 residues. Per germline, CDR1 GTSNPN and CDR2 SVGIG (reference sequence). The CDR3 DNA is TGTGCCTGGAGCGCCGGGAGCGGCGCGCAGTATTTT. It specifies CAWSAGSGAQYF.

This chain links TRBV6-6 with TRBJ2-7, with D tentatively TRBD2 (6 bases). This CDR3 is 15 amino acids long. The germline V and J ends were trimmed by 0 bases and 0 bases, with 9 bases remaining between them. Germline-derived CDR1 and CDR2 are MNHNY and SVGAGI (reference sequence). The chain's CDR3 is CASSYSGGFSYEQYF. The CDR3, as DNA: TGTGCCAGCAGTTACTCTGGAGGGTTCTCCTACGAGCAGTACTTC.

J is TRBJ2-1 and V is TRBV2, with D unclear. This CDR3 has 15 residues. V shed 1 base and J shed 0 bases, with 7 bases lying between them. Germline values: CDR1 SNHLY, CDR2 FYNNEI. The CDR3 bases are TGTGCCAGCAGTGAAGATCCAGGCTCCTACAATGAGCAGTTCTTC. Its translation: CASSEDPGSYNEQFF.

V gene TRBV28 combines with J gene TRBJ2-7; D is uncertain. CDR1 is MDHEN and CDR2 is SYDVKM in the germline V gene. The germline V and J ends were trimmed by 5 bases and 3 bases, with 11 bases remaining between them. There are 13 residues in the CDR3. The CDR3 spells CASSPNPVYEQYF. The CDR3 nucleotides are TGTGCCAGCAGTCCAAATCCGGTCTACGAGCAGTACTTC.

The CDR3 sequence: CASSTWDSPHTEAFF. As DNA, the CDR3 is TGTGCCAGTAGTACGTGGGACAGTCCACACACTGAAGCTTTCTTT. The chain has TRBV19 and TRBJ1-1, with 7 positions matching TRBD1. V dropped 4 bases and J dropped 3; count of bases not matched to a gene: 8. Germline V lookup: CDR1 LNHDA, CDR2 SQIVND (reference sequence). The CDR3 loop spans 15 amino acids.

The rearrangement uses TRBV4-3 and TRBJ1-5; D gene ambiguous. CDR3 length: 16 amino acids. The germline V gene has CDR1 LGHNA and CDR2 YSLEER. With 1 base removed from V and 3 bases from J, the gap between germline ends came to 13 bases. The CDR3 sequence is CASSQAWRLVNQPQHF. The CDR3 DNA follows: TGCGCCAGCAGCCAAGCTTGGAGGTTGGTCAATCAGCCCCAGCATTTT.

This chain uses TRBV13 with TRBJ2-7, with 8 bases identical to TRBD1. Per the germline V gene, CDR1 is PRHDT and CDR2 is FYEKMQ (reference sequence). This CDR3 region has 14 residues. V shed 5 bases and J 4 bases; nucleotides not matched to a gene: 7. The CDR3 region has the DNA TGTGCCAGCAGCCAGACAGGGGCGGAATACGAGCAGTACTTC. It translates to CASSQTGAEYEQYF.

Points on this clone: One end of the junction varies from germline; a read error may be responsible. The chain employs TRBV9 and TRBJ2-7, with TRBD2 matching 9 bases. This CDR3 is built from 14 residues. Germline lookup yields CDR1 SGDLS and CDR2 YYNGEE. CDR3 nucleotides: TGTGCCCGCAGCGGGGGGTGGGGACAAGACGAGCAGTACTTC. It codes for CARSGGWGQDEQYF.

The genes are TRBV9 and TRBJ2-1; 10 bases are shared with TRBD1. The V gene's germline CDR1 is SGDLS and CDR2 YYNGEE. The CDR3 sequence is 16 residues long. Losses at the gene ends were 4 bases for V and 0 bases for J; bases not matched to a gene: 4. As DNA, the CDR3 is TGTGCCAGCAGCACATGGACAGGGGGCTCCTACAATGAGCAGTTCTTC. Encoded protein: CASSTWTGGSYNEQFF.

This chain links TRBV15 with TRBJ2-3, with D unclear. The CDR3 is 12 amino acids. Trimming took off 1 base at V and 4 bases at J, with 3 bases between the two ends. Germline V gene sequence: CDR1 LNHNV, CDR2 YYDKDF (reference sequence). This chain's CDR3 is CATSRAPDTQYF. The CDR3 coding sequence is TGTGCCACCAGCAGAGCCCCAGATACGCAGTATTTT.

A single count supports this clone. This chain joins TRBV4-1 and TRBJ1-1; a weak D match, TRBD1 (6 bases). The CDR3 sequence is 14 residues long. Germline V gives CDR1 MGHRA, CDR2 YSYEKL. Trimming pared 3 bases from V and 1 base from J, leaving 9 bases between. The CDR3 nucleotides are TGCGCCAGCAGCCAGCCGACAGGGAACACTGAAGCTTTCTTT. Amino acid sequence: CASSQPTGNTEAFF.

V and J are TRBV5-4 and TRBJ2-7; 12 bases line up with TRBD1. Losses at the gene ends were 4 bases for V and 5 bases for J; bases not matched to a gene: 10. Germline CDR1 is SGHNT and CDR2 is YYREEE (reference sequence). The CDR3 is made up of 16 amino acids. CDR3 sequence reads: CASSPWGDRGLNEQYF. The DNA of the CDR3 is TGTGCCAGCAGCCCCTGGGGGGACAGGGGGCTAAACGAGCAGTACTTC. Full variable domain (rest looked up from reference TRBV5-4 and TRBJ2-7): ETGVTQSPTHLIKTRGQQVTLRCSSQSGHNTVSWYQQALGQGPQFIFQYYREEENGRGNFPPRFSGLQFPNYSSELNVNALELDDSALYLCASSPWGDRGLNEQYFGPGTRLTVT.

The V and J genes are TRBV11-2 and TRBJ1-4; 7 positions match TRBD1. This CDR3 has 16 residues. Germline lookup yields CDR1 SGHAT and CDR2 FQNNGV. V lost 5 bases and J lost 8; bases outside the gene matches: 14. The CDR3 reads CASSLTSTGSGEKLFF. DNA of the CDR3: TGTGCCAGCAGCCTCACCTCGACAGGGTCCGGCGAAAAACTGTTTTTT.

The CDR3 DNA is TGTGCCAGCAGTTATGGACAGAACTACAATGAGCAGTTCTTC. This gives the protein CASSYGQNYNEQFF. The chain has TRBV6-6 and TRBJ2-1; TRBD1 is a possible D gene (6 bases). There are 14 residues in the CDR3. Germline CDR1 reads MNHNY; CDR2 reads SVGAGI (reference sequence). The V and J ends lost 3 bases and 3 bases respectively, with 9 bases between them.

This clone was detected only once. This chain links TRBV29-1 with TRBJ2-1, with 12 nucleotides matching TRBD1. The length of the CDR3 is 17 residues. Germline-derived CDR1 and CDR2 are SQVTM and ANQGSEA. V dropped 6 bases and J dropped 1; count of bases not matched to a gene: 10. CDR3 sequence: CSVLGTGGMGSYNEQFF. CDR3 in DNA: TGCAGCGTCCTCGGGACAGGGGGCATGGGGTCCTACAATGAGCAGTTCTTC.

V gene TRBV12-5 combines with J gene TRBJ2-1; tentatively, D is TRBD1 or TRBD2 (5 bases each). The ends were cut back, 2 bases at V and 5 bases at J, with 13 bases in the middle. Germline V lookup: CDR1 LGHNT, CDR2 FRNRAP. This CDR3 spans 15 amino acids. The CDR3 DNA follows: TGTGCTAGTGGTTTGTGGGCCATGGGGGACAATGAGCAGTTCTTC. The encoded protein is CASGLWAMGDNEQFF.

The chain has TRBV5-6 and TRBJ1-2; D unclear. Trimming took 0 bases from V and 5 from J, leaving 11 bases between them. Germline CDR1 reads SGHDT; CDR2 reads YYEEEE. The CDR3 runs 14 residues. The CDR3 here is CASSLGGGLYGYTF. DNA for the CDR3: TGTGCCAGCAGCTTGGGCGGAGGCCTGTATGGCTACACCTTC.

The chain couples TRBV13 to TRBJ2-2; 7 nucleotides agree with TRBD1. V was clipped by 5 bases and J by 3 bases; unmatched bases: 3. Germline loops: CDR1 PRHDT, CDR2 FYEKMQ (reference sequence). The CDR3 sequence is 14 residues long. CDR3 sequence reads: CASSPQGDTGELFF. The CDR3 coding sequence is TGTGCCAGCAGCCCCCAGGGGGACACCGGGGAGCTGTTTTTT.

The chain is built from TRBV21-1 and TRBJ1-4. TRBV21-1 is a documented pseudogene. The CDR3 has 16 residues. The CDR3 spells CASSKARKGGDEKLFF. The CDR3 nucleotides read TGTGCCAGCAGCAAAGCGCGGAAGGGGGGGGATGAAAAACTGTTTTTT.

The rearrangement uses TRBV4-1 and TRBJ2-2; 14 bases match TRBD2. Germline loops: CDR1 MGHRA, CDR2 YSYEKL. Trimming took 0 bases from V and 5 from J; bases not matched to a gene: 8. This CDR3 spans 19 amino acids. The CDR3, as DNA: TGCGCCAGCAGCCAAGAGGGGGGACTAGCGGGAGTTGGGACCGGGGAGCTGTTTTTT. Translating it yields CASSQEGGLAGVGTGELFF.

The rearrangement links TRBV21-1 to TRBJ1-2. TRBV21-1 is listed as a pseudogene. CDR3 length: 17 residues. The CDR3 protein is CASSKVRHRRKTYGYTF. The CDR3 coding sequence is TGTGCCAGCAGCAAAGTGAGGCACAGGAGGAAGACCTATGGCTACACCTTC.